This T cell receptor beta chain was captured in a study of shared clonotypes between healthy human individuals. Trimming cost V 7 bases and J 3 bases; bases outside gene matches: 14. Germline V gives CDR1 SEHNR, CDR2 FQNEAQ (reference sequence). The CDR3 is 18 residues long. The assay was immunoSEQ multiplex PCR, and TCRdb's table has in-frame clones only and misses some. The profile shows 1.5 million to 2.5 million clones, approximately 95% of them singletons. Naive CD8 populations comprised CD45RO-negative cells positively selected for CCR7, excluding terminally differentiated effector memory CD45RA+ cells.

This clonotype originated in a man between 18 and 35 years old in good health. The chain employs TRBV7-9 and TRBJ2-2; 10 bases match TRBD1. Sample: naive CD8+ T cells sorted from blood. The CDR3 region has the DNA TGTGCCAGCATCTCCGGGACAGGGGTGGTTAAGGACACCGGGGAGCTGTTTTTT. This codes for CASISGTGVVKDTGELFF.